The next 26 T cell receptor beta chains were all read from a single sample in a study of graft-versus-host responses after intestinal transplantation. Measured with immunoSEQ multiplex PCR; TCRdb has only the in-frame clones, and not every one. The profile shows around 40,000 clones, roughly four fifths of them singletons. The sample was PBMCs, taken about 990 days after transplant. The receptors come from a human patient who received an intestinal transplant, so some T cells may come from the graft donor.

This clone was counted a single time. The chain couples TRBV28 to TRBJ2-3, with D possibly TRBD2 on 5 matching bases. With 6 bases removed from V and 4 bases from J, the gap between germline ends came to 11 bases. This CDR3 contains 13 residues. Looked up from germline, CDR1 is MDHEN and CDR2 is SYDVKM. This CDR3 reads CASRRGYADTQYF. CDR3 nucleotide sequence: TGTGCCAGCAGAAGAGGGTATGCAGATACGCAGTATTTT.

V gene TRBV15 combines with J gene TRBJ2-7, with 8 bases that match TRBD1. The trim removed 1 base at V and 1 base at J, leaving 3 bases unmatched. Germline V lookup: CDR1 LNHNV, CDR2 YYDKDF (reference sequence). The CDR3 spans 15 residues. The CDR3 spells CATSRAGTGSYEQYF. CDR3 sequence (DNA): TGTGCCACCAGCAGAGCCGGGACAGGATCCTACGAGCAGTACTTC.

This chain links TRBV5-5 with TRBJ2-3; 8 nucleotides align to TRBD2. J gave up 1 base and V 3 bases, and 4 bases lay outside the gene matches. The CDR3 is 15 amino acids. In germline, CDR1 is SGHKS, CDR2 YYEKEE (reference sequence). The chain's CDR3 is CASSSHGGGTDTQYF. The CDR3 DNA reads TGTGCCAGCAGCTCCCACGGGGGGGGCACAGATACGCAGTATTTT.

The CDR3 nucleotides are TGTGCCAGCAGTACTACAGGCTACGAGCAGTACTTC. This sequence encodes CASSTTGYEQYF. The chain couples TRBV27 to TRBJ2-7; possible D gene TRBD1, 5 bases. Per the germline V gene, CDR1 is MNHEY and CDR2 is SMNVEV (reference sequence). V lost 5 bases and J 3 bases, leaving 8 bases between the germline ends. The CDR3 is 12 residues long.

This rearrangement joins TRBV5-1 to TRBJ1-3; the D gene is possibly TRBD1 (5 bases). Trimming pared 0 bases from V and 0 bases from J, leaving 10 bases between. Germline lookup yields CDR1 SGHRS and CDR2 YFSETQ. The CDR3 is made up of 16 amino acids. The CDR3 sequence: CASSLAGASSGNTIYF. The DNA for the CDR3 is TGCGCCAGCAGCTTGGCCGGGGCGAGCTCTGGAAACACCATATATTTT.

This clone was observed a handful of times. The genes are TRBV2 and TRBJ2-1, with TRBD2 matching over 14 bases. Germline CDR1 and CDR2: SNHLY and FYNNEI. V shed 6 bases and J 12 bases; nucleotides not matched to a gene: 7. CDR3 length: 14 amino acids. CDR3 sequence: CASRGTSGSGGQFF. The CDR3 coding sequence is TGTGCCAGCAGGGGGACTAGCGGGAGTGGTGGGCAGTTCTTC.

The V and J genes are TRBV28 and TRBJ2-6, with D maybe TRBD1 (5 bases). The CDR3 is 14 amino acids. V was trimmed by 2 bases and J by 8 bases, leaving 10 bases between them. The germline V gene has CDR1 MDHEN and CDR2 SYDVKM. DNA of the CDR3: TGTGCCAGCAGTTTACAAGGGGATCCCAACGTCCTGACTTTC. Its protein product is CASSLQGDPNVLTF.

This chain's CDR3 is CASSISGRRNTGELFF. For the CDR3, the DNA is TGTGCCAGCAGCATTAGCGGGAGGAGGAACACCGGGGAGCTGTTTTTT. This chain connects TRBV9 to TRBJ2-2, with TRBD2 identical over 10 bases. Losses at the gene ends were 4 bases for V and 1 base for J; bases not matched to a gene: 4. The V gene's germline CDR1 is SGDLS and CDR2 YYNGEE. This CDR3 is built from 16 residues.

The chain employs TRBV6-1 and TRBJ2-5, with a weak D call TRBD2 (5 bases). V was cut by 3 bases and J by 2 bases, with 16 bases left in between. This CDR3 has 16 residues. CDR1 and CDR2 from the germline V gene are MNHNS and SASEGT. For the CDR3, the DNA is TGTGCCAGCAGTGACGCCTTGATGGGAGTACAAGAGACCCAGTACTTC. This sequence encodes CASSDALMGVQETQYF.

The chain employs TRBV19 and TRBJ2-1, with 12 bases identical to TRBD2. Germline V gives CDR1 LNHDA, CDR2 SQIVND (reference sequence). CDR3 length: 15 amino acids. V dropped 6 bases and J dropped 7; count of bases not matched to a gene: 7. As DNA, the CDR3 is TGTGCCAGTAGCGAGACTAGCGGGAGTTTTAATGAGCAGTTCTTC. Protein: CASSETSGSFNEQFF.

The chain combines TRBV6-6 with TRBJ1-2; TRBD1 matches 9 bases. From germline, CDR1 is MNHNY and CDR2 SVGAGI (reference sequence). The CDR3 sequence is 16 residues long. With V trimmed by 5 bases and J by 2 bases, 9 bases remained unmatched. The CDR3 region has the DNA TGTGCCAGCAGTGGTCCCGGGACAGGGACAAACTATGGCTACACCTTC. Translation: CASSGPGTGTNYGYTF.

The chain joins TRBV11-3 to TRBJ2-1, with TRBD2 identical over 11 bases. Germline V gene data show CDR1 as SGHNT and CDR2 as YENEEA. V lost 6 bases, J lost 6 bases, and 7 bases stayed unmatched. The CDR3 is 15 amino acids. The CDR3 DNA reads TGTGCCAGCAGTCCTGGGACTAGCGGCCTCAATGAGCAGTTCTTC. Amino acids: CASSPGTSGLNEQFF.

The rearrangement uses TRBV27 and TRBJ2-3; a possible D gene is TRBD1 (6 bases). The CDR3 consists of 15 residues. V was trimmed by 0 bases and J by 2 bases, leaving 9 bases between them. The germline V gene has CDR1 MNHEY and CDR2 SMNVEV (reference sequence). CDR3: CASSLSRGSTDTQYF. Here the CDR3 DNA reads TGTGCCAGCAGTTTATCCAGGGGCTCCACAGATACGCAGTATTTT.

By share, this clone counts as medium-sized (0.01 to 0.1%). The chain employs TRBV7-2 and TRBJ1-1; D is unresolved. CDR3 size: 15 residues. Trimming removed 4 bases at V and 3 bases at J, with 15 bases between. Germline lookup yields CDR1 SGHTA and CDR2 FQGNSA. In nucleotides, the CDR3 is TGTGCCAGCAGCTCCCCGGATTCCTTGCACACTGAAGCTTTCTTT. Protein product: CASSSPDSLHTEAFF.

In its sample, this clone was seen a few times. This chain uses TRBV7-6 with TRBJ2-7; TRBD1 might be the D (7 bases). This CDR3 has 14 amino acids. Trimming pared 3 bases from V and 6 bases from J, leaving 15 bases between. CDR1 and CDR2 from the germline V gene are SGHVS and FNYEAQ. The CDR3 coding sequence is TGTGCCAGCAGCTTCCGGAGGGGGCAAGGCGAGCAGTACTTC. Protein: CASSFRRGQGEQYF.

The chain employs TRBV2 and TRBJ2-7; TRBD1 matches at 8 bases. CDR1 is SNHLY, CDR2 FYNNEI, per germline. CDR3 size: 13 residues. With 7 bases clipped from V and 2 bases from J, the junction kept 4 bases outside the gene matches. The CDR3 reads CASKVTGAYEQYF. DNA for the CDR3: TGTGCCAGCAAGGTGACAGGGGCCTACGAGCAGTACTTC.

The J gene is TRBJ1-1, the V gene TRBV5-5; D gene uncertain. The CDR3 is made up of 13 amino acids. V gave up 0 bases and J gave up 0 bases, with 3 bases separating them. Per germline, CDR1 SGHKS and CDR2 YYEKEE (reference sequence). The CDR3 sequence: CASSLGLNTEAFF. CDR3 in DNA: TGTGCCAGCAGCTTGGGGTTGAACACTGAAGCTTTCTTT.

V usage is TRBV7-3 and J usage is TRBJ2-3; TRBD2 matches 11 bases. CDR1 is SGHTA and CDR2 is FQGTGA in the germline V gene. The CDR3 runs 15 residues. After removal of 5 bases from V and 5 bases from J, the junction contained 6 bases not matched to a gene. Written as DNA, the CDR3 is TGTGCCAGCAGCGGAGGGACTAGCGGATTAGATACGCAGTATTTT. Protein product: CASSGGTSGLDTQYF.

This CDR3 reads CASSVGMSSGSASYEQYF. DNA of the CDR3: TGTGCCAGCAGCGTAGGAATGTCTAGCGGGTCAGCCTCCTACGAGCAGTACTTC. V gene TRBV9 combines with J gene TRBJ2-7; 8 bases are a match to TRBD2. This CDR3 has 18 amino acids. In germline, CDR1 is SGDLS, CDR2 YYNGEE. The ends lost 0 bases at V and 0 bases at J; junction bases unmatched: 11.

By sample fraction, this clone is medium-sized. This specimen includes other DNA sequences encoding the same CDR3. This chain connects TRBV5-1 to TRBJ1-6; D remains unclear. This CDR3 is built from 13 residues. Germline CDR1 is SGHRS and CDR2 is YFSETQ. The V end lost 0 bases, the J end lost 7 bases, and 5 bases lay between the germline ends. The CDR3 region has the DNA TGCGCCAGCAGCTTGGAAAGGAATTCACCCCTCCACTTT. Protein sequence: CASSLERNSPLHF.

This chain joins TRBV11-2 and TRBJ1-4; 7 bases map to TRBD1. Looked up from germline, CDR1 is SGHAT and CDR2 is FQNNGV. Germline trimming cut 5 bases from V and 12 bases from J; bases unmatched to any gene: 12. This CDR3 contains 14 residues. CDR3 sequence: CASSLGQRDSELFF. The CDR3 bases are TGTGCCAGCAGCCTGGGACAGAGGGATTCGGAACTGTTTTTT.

This clone was seen once. The chain carries TRBV9 and TRBJ2-3, with D unresolved. Germline V CDR1 and CDR2: SGDLS, YYNGEE. The CDR3 length is 16 residues. Trimming took off 4 bases at V and 4 bases at J, with 19 bases between the two ends. The CDR3 region is CASSTGPNPRPDTQYF. The DNA for the CDR3 is TGTGCCAGCAGCACCGGGCCCAATCCTCGTCCAGATACGCAGTATTTT.

The chain employs TRBV4-2 and TRBJ2-2, with 12 bases aligning to TRBD2. This CDR3 contains 18 residues. CDR1 and CDR2 (germline): LGHNA, YNFKEQ. Trimming at V came to 3 bases and at J to 8 bases, leaving 13 bases not matched to a gene. The CDR3 loop is CASSQLRSSGRDGGELFF. Written as DNA, the CDR3 is TGTGCCAGCAGCCAGTTACGATCTAGCGGGAGGGATGGAGGGGAGCTGTTTTTT.

The V call is TRBV27, the J call TRBJ2-1; D is unresolved. V dropped 3 bases and J dropped 0 bases, with 6 bases sitting between them. Germline V lookup: CDR1 MNHEY, CDR2 SMNVEV (reference sequence). The CDR3 has 14 residues. In DNA form, the CDR3 reads TGTGCCAGCAGTTTGGCCTACTCCTACAATGAGCAGTTCTTC. Translation: CASSLAYSYNEQFF.

The chain joins TRBV18 to TRBJ2-3; D gene unclear. The CDR3 contains 17 residues. V lost 3 bases, J lost 5 bases, and 21 bases lay in between. CDR1 KGHSH and CDR2 LQKENI come from the germline V gene. CDR3 in DNA: TGTGCCAGCTCACCTTTTTCGCGCTCTAGAACACAAGATACGCAGTATTTT. Protein: CASSPFSRSRTQDTQYF.

V is TRBV28 and J is TRBJ2-3, with D possibly being TRBD1 or TRBD2 (5 bases each). Germline CDR1 and CDR2: MDHEN and SYDVKM. The CDR3 runs 18 residues. V was pared by 7 bases and J by 6 bases, with 29 bases between. The DNA for the CDR3 is TGTGCCAGCAATGATCTGGGACCGGGACCCAACAAGGGGGATACGCAGTATTTT. Amino acids: CASNDLGPGPNKGDTQYF.